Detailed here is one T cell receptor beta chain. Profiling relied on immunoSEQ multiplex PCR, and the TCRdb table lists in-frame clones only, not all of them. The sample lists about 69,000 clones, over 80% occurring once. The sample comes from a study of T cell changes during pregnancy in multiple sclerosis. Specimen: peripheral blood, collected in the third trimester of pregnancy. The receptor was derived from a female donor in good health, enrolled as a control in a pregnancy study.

The CDR3 sequence: CASSLTVDSGYTF. The CDR3 region has the DNA TGTGCCAGCAGCCTCACCGTCGACAGCGGCTACACCTTC. The chain is built from TRBV7-2 and TRBJ1-2, with D maybe TRBD1 (5 bases). The CDR3 covers 13 residues. The V gene lost 5 bases and the J gene lost 8 bases, with 15 bases spanning the gap. Germline V lookup: CDR1 SGHTA, CDR2 FQGNSA.